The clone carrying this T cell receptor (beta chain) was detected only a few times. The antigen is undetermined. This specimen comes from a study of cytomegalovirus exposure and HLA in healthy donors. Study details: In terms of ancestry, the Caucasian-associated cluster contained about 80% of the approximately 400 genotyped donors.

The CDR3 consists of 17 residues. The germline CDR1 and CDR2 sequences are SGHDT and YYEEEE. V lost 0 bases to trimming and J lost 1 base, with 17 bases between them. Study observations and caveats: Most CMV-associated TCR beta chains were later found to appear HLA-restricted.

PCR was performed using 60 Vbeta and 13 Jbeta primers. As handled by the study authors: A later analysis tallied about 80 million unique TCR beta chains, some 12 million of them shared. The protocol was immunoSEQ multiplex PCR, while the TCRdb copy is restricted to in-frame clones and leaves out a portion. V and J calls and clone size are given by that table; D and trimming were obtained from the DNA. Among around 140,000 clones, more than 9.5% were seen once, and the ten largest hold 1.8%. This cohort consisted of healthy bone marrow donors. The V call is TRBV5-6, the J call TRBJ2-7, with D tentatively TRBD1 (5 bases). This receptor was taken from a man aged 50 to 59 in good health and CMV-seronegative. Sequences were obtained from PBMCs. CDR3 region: CASSLESGFRGSYEQYF. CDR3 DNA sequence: TGTGCCAGCAGCTTGGAGTCAGGGTTTAGGGGTTCCTACGAGCAGTACTTC. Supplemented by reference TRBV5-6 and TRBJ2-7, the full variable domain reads DAGVTQSPTHLIKTRGQQVTLRCSPKSGHDTVSWYQQALGQGPQFIFQYYEEEERQRGNFPDRFSGHQFPNYSSELNVNALLLGDSALYLCASSLESGFRGSYEQYFGPGTRLTVT.